This TCR beta chain appears in the sequencing data of a study of T cells in Graves' hyperthyroidism and ophthalmopathy (dated by TCRdb to 2018 to 2020). With respect to the entire study: Peripheral blood samples were taken at initial diagnosis, before any treatment was given. Whether ophthalmopathy could be predicted prospectively was tested in an independent validation cohort made up of under 20 hyperthyroidism patients plus 17 patients who later progressed to ophthalmopathy. Thyroid tissue and blood T-cell repertoires from roughly six Graves' hyperthyroidism patients were also compared in the study. According to the paper, TCR Vbeta CDR3 sequencing was carried out on over 130 peripheral blood samples, which came from approximately 41 ophthalmopathy, around 75 hyperthyroidism and approximately 17 progressor patients. Following sampling, methimazole starting at 30 mg daily was given to hyperthyroidism patients, and high-dose intravenous methylprednisolone was given to ophthalmopathy patients. A discovery cohort of about a hundred patients, roughly 43 with Graves' ophthalmopathy and more than 55 with stable Graves' hyperthyroidism, was used to find distinguishing TCR V-J signatures. The approximately 100 discovery patients were divided at random into training and test sets in a 7:3 ratio.

TCR beta CDR3 regions were amplified from RNA transcripts. A first-round RT-PCR of the TCR CDR3 used the HTBI primer set with the Qiagen OneStep RT-PCR kit. A second multiplex PCR round built the libraries, followed by size selection and purification. Sequencing of the libraries was done on an Illumina HiSeq2000 using paired-end 100 bp reads. In the authors' own workflow: SOAPnuke was used to process the raw data, removing reads that contained adapters or uncalled bases, had a mean Phred below 15, or lacked an exact match to the constant primer or identifier. High-quality paired reads were merged using COPE v1.2.5, and each unique nucleotide sequence was defined as a clonotype. MiTCR v1.1 was used to align the clonotypes against IMGT TRBV, TRBD and TRBJ reference segments. The analysis was restricted to V-J combinations with a frequency above 0.0001, which together covered 98% to 99.2% of the repertoires. A TCS score was defined as the ratio between F50 (clonal expansion) and ExV (chaos), using BLOSUM62-based TCRdist between CDR3 peptides within each V-J. Welch's t-statistics and random forest reduced around 550 V-J features to 10 to 15, which were used in a naive Bayes classifier (R e1071). TCRdb reworked the public reads: Q25 trimming with fastp, MiXCR clone assembly, productive beta chains retained. Rows merge per CDR3 protein into single entries with the most common DNA and genes. TCRdb, rather than the study authors, made the V and J calls. This sample has about 480,000 distinct CDR3 sequences in its table, and around a quarter of those were observed once. The ten largest clones represent roughly 12% of the sample.

Ophthalmopathy patients had moderately to severely active disease, with a Clinical Activity Score of 3 or more, a NOSPECS grade of 4 or more, and a disease duration of less than 3 months. Exclusion was applied to patients with uncontrolled infections, other autoimmune diseases, pregnancy or lactation. Diagnoses were established on the basis of clinical symptoms, serum thyroxine and TRAb, thyroid ultrasound, and orbital computed tomography. PBMCs were isolated from more than 9 ml of fresh peripheral blood by Ficoll-Paque density gradient centrifugation. Total RNA was extracted using Trizol reagent, and RNA quality was assessed on an Agilent 2100 Bioanalyzer. General findings and caveats noted by the study authors: In validation, the model predicted progression to ophthalmopathy with approximately 71% sensitivity and about 72% specificity, a median of about 6.7 months before onset. A model built on a 13 V-J signature distinguished ophthalmopathy from stable hyperthyroidism, reaching about 88% sensitivity and 81.08% specificity in cross-validation and 80%/75% in testing. Most expanded thyroid clonotypes (frequency above 0.001) were also detected in blood, a finding suggesting that blood repertoires may reflect thyroid immune responses. No statistical method was used to fix the sample size in advance, and group allocation was not hidden from the investigators.

The table lists this clonotype with many counts. Its antigen specificity is not known. Nothing much larger sits one base from this clone, and base qualities are not available. V drops 0 bases and J drops 8 bases, leaving 16 bases in between. Counted from cysteine to phenylalanine, this CDR3 has 15 amino acids. The read is trimmed to its CDR3 DNA, 45 bases read in frame from base 1. The germline V gene provides CDR1 MNHEY and CDR2 SVGAGI. The sequence was obtained from a woman aged 25 to 39 with Graves' ophthalmopathy. The receptor chain draws on TRBV6-5 and TRBJ1-2; no D gene can be assigned with confidence. Material: blood. The CDR3 amino acid sequence is: CASSYSKGNSRGYTF. The DNA reads TGTGCCAGCAGTTACTCGAAGGGTAATTCGAGAGGCTACACCTTC.